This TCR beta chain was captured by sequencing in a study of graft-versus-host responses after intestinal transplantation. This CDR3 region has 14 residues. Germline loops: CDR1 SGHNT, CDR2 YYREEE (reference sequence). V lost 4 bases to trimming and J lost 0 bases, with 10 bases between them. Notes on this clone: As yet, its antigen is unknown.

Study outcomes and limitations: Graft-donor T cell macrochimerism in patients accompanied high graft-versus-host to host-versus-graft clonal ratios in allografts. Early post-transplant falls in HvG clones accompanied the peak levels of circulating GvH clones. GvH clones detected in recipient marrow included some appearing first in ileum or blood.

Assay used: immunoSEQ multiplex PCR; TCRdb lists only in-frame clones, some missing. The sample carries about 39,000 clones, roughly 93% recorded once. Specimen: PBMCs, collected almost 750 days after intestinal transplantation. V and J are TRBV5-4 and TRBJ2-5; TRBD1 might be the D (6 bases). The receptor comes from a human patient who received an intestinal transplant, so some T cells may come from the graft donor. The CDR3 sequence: CASSPDSNQETQYF. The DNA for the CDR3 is TGTGCCAGCAGCCCGGACAGTAACCAAGAGACCCAGTACTTC.